The 28 T cell receptor beta chains listed next were all sequenced from one sample in a study of cytomegalovirus exposure and HLA in healthy donors. A multiplex PCR was run with 60 Vbeta primers and 13 Jbeta primers. Libraries were prepared by immunoSEQ multiplex PCR; TCRdb keeps only in-frame clonotypes and omits some of them. The top ten hold approximately 5.4% of the sample, which has 110,000 or so clones, less than 70% seen once. The sample taken for sequencing was PBMCs. These TCRs come from a woman in her 70s in good health and CMV-seropositive.

This chain uses TRBV11-2 with TRBJ2-7; weak D call: TRBD1 (6 bases). There are 13 residues in the CDR3. CDR1 and CDR2 (germline): SGHAT, FQNNGV. Trimming removed 3 bases at V and 3 bases at J, with 9 bases between. This chain's CDR3 is CASSFSDSYEQYF. In DNA, the CDR3 is TGTGCCAGCAGCTTTTCGGACAGCTACGAGCAGTACTTC. The complete variable domain, with remaining parts taken from reference TRBV11-2 and TRBJ2-7, reads EAGVAQSPRYKIIEKRQSVAFWCNPISGHATLYWYQQILGQGPKLLIQFQNNGVVDDSQLPKDRFSAERLKGVDSTLKIQPAKLEDSAVYLCASSFSDSYEQYFGPGTRLTVT.

The chain carries TRBV6-6 and TRBJ1-2; TRBD1 is a possible D gene (5 bases). In germline, CDR1 is MNHNY, CDR2 SVGAGI (reference sequence). V dropped 2 bases and J dropped 3 bases, with 7 bases sitting between them. CDR3 length equals 13 residues. The CDR3 coding sequence is TGTGCCAGCAGTTACGGGGCAGACTATGGCTACACCTTC. Protein: CASSYGADYGYTF.

The J gene is TRBJ2-3, the V gene TRBV7-8; a possible D gene is TRBD2 (5 bases). CDR1 and CDR2 (germline): SGHVS, FQNEAQ. V was trimmed by 3 bases and J by 1 base, leaving 11 bases between them. There are 15 residues in the CDR3. DNA for the CDR3: TGTGCCAGCAGCTTTGGACTTAGCGGCACAGATACGCAGTATTTT. Translating gives CASSFGLSGTDTQYF.

V gene TRBV28 combines with J gene TRBJ1-2, with 7 nucleotides matching TRBD1. V trimming: 9 bases; J trimming: 1 base; junction bases outside the gene matches: 5. The CDR3 consists of 13 residues. CDR1 is MDHEN and CDR2 is SYDVKM in the germline V gene. CDR3 sequence: CASTRDSNYGYTF. In nucleotides, the CDR3 is TGTGCCAGTACTAGGGACAGTAACTATGGCTACACCTTC.

The rearrangement uses TRBV19 and TRBJ2-7; no reliable D call. Germline CDR1 is LNHDA and CDR2 is SQIVND (reference sequence). The length of the CDR3 is 14 residues. V was cut by 1 base and J by 1 base, with 8 bases left in between. The CDR3 nucleotides are TGTGCCAGTAGTATAGGCGGCCCTTCCTACGAGCAGTACTTC. As protein: CASSIGGPSYEQYF.

The V gene is TRBV7-9, the J gene TRBJ1-2, with D possibly matching TRBD1 (5 bases). This CDR3 spans 13 amino acids. Germline values: CDR1 SEHNR, CDR2 FQNEAQ (reference sequence). Trimming pared 4 bases from V and 4 bases from J, leaving 10 bases between. CDR3 bases: TGTGCCAGCAGCTGGGGGACTGCCTATGGCTACACCTTC. The encoded protein is CASSWGTAYGYTF.

The chain couples TRBV5-1 to TRBJ1-2, with 7 bases aligning to TRBD1. The CDR3 is made up of 15 amino acids. After removal of 0 bases from V and 3 bases from J, the junction contained 5 bases not matched to a gene. CDR1 and CDR2 from the germline V gene are SGHRS and YFSETQ. CDR3 in amino acids: CASSLGIGGDYGYTF. The CDR3 bases are TGCGCCAGCAGCTTGGGTATAGGGGGCGACTATGGCTACACCTTC.

The V call is TRBV2, the J call TRBJ2-1; perhaps TRBD2 as D (6 bases). Per the germline V gene, CDR1 is SNHLY and CDR2 is FYNNEI. This CDR3 comprises 14 residues. The ends were cut back, 6 bases at V and 5 bases at J, with 14 bases in the middle. CDR3 protein: CASSPPAGNNEQFF. As DNA, the CDR3 is TGTGCCAGCAGCCCCCCCGCGGGGAACAATGAGCAGTTCTTC.

CDR3 in amino acids: CASSLKRGGSTDTQYF. The DNA for the CDR3 is TGCGCCAGCAGCTTGAAGCGGGGAGGTAGCACAGATACGCAGTATTTT. The chain links TRBV5-1 to TRBJ2-3, with 7 bases matching TRBD2. V gave up 1 base and J gave up 0 bases; unmatched junction bases: 5. CDR1 and CDR2 from the germline V gene are SGHRS and YFSETQ. CDR3 length equals 16 residues.

The rearrangement uses TRBV29-1 and TRBJ1-1, with D hard to call. CDR1 is SQVTM, CDR2 ANQGSEA, per germline. The length of the CDR3 is 10 residues. V shed 6 bases and J shed 2 bases, with 4 bases lying between them. Written as DNA, the CDR3 is TGCAGCGTGCGAAACACTGAAGCTTTCTTT. Amino acids: CSVRNTEAFF.

The chain uses TRBV2 and TRBJ2-5; D call uncertain. This CDR3 contains 13 residues. CDR1 is SNHLY, CDR2 FYNNEI, per germline. V lost 7 bases and J lost 5, with 14 bases in between. For the CDR3, the DNA is TGTGCCAGCAACACTGACCCTAGGGAGACCCAGTACTTC. It codes for CASNTDPRETQYF.

The table lists this clone with a few counts. The chain links TRBV15 to TRBJ1-5; D unresolved. V gave up 7 bases and J gave up 3 bases, with 13 bases separating them. CDR1 and CDR2 (germline): LNHNV, YYDKDF (reference sequence). The CDR3 is made up of 14 amino acids. The CDR3 nucleotides are TGTGCCACCACCCAGGAGGGTCTCAATCAGCCCCAGCATTTT. Its translation: CATTQEGLNQPQHF.

V and J are TRBV5-6 and TRBJ1-3, with TRBD1 matching over 9 bases. Germline V gene sequence: CDR1 SGHDT, CDR2 YYEEEE. The J segment lost 4 bases and the V segment lost 3 bases, leaving 8 bases of the junction unmatched. CDR3 length: 16 residues. This CDR3 is CASSWTGDFQGNTIYF. CDR3 in DNA: TGTGCCAGCAGCTGGACAGGGGACTTTCAAGGAAACACCATATATTTT. The full variable domain, its missing parts supplied by reference TRBV5-6 and TRBJ1-3, is DAGVTQSPTHLIKTRGQQVTLRCSPKSGHDTVSWYQQALGQGPQFIFQYYEEEERQRGNFPDRFSGHQFPNYSSELNVNALLLGDSALYLCASSWTGDFQGNTIYFGEGSWLTVV.

The gene calls are TRBV4-3 and TRBJ2-7, with a tentative D call TRBD2 (5 bases). V lost 4 bases, J lost 6 bases, and 19 bases lay in between. Germline V lookup: CDR1 LGHNA, CDR2 YSLEER. This CDR3 has 15 residues. CDR3 in DNA: TGCGCCAGCAGCCGGACTCTCACCGGGGTCGTCGAGCAGTACTTC. Translating it yields CASSRTLTGVVEQYF.

The chain recombines TRBV7-9 with TRBJ1-2; a possible D gene is TRBD1 (6 bases). This CDR3 spans 14 amino acids. With 0 bases removed from V and 7 bases from J, the gap between germline ends came to 12 bases. The germline V gene encodes CDR1 SEHNR and CDR2 FQNEAQ (reference sequence). The CDR3 region is CASSLAGTQAGYTF. The CDR3 nucleotides are TGTGCCAGCAGCTTAGCCGGGACACAGGCTGGCTACACCTTC.

The CDR3 reads CASSPLGRLNTEAFF. The CDR3 DNA follows: TGCGCCAGCAGCCCCTTGGGCAGACTAAACACTGAAGCTTTCTTT. The chain has TRBV5-1 and TRBJ1-1, with no clear D. CDR1 and CDR2 (germline): SGHRS, YFSETQ. V lost 4 bases and J 2 bases, leaving 15 bases between the germline ends. The CDR3 contains 15 residues.

The CDR3 DNA reads as TGTGCCAGCAGTGATGACCCGCCGGGTTCACCCCTCCACTTT. It yields the protein CASSDDPPGSPLHF. The genes are TRBV2 and TRBJ1-6; no reliable D call. This CDR3 region has 14 residues. Trimming left V 3 bases short and J 9 bases short, with 12 bases between. The germline V gene encodes CDR1 SNHLY and CDR2 FYNNEI. Based on the CDR3 plus reference TRBV2 and TRBJ1-6, the full variable domain is EPEVTQTPSHQVTQMGQEVILRCVPISNHLYFYWYRQILGQKVEFLVSFYNNEISEKSEIFDDQFSVERPDGSNFTLKIRSTKLEDSAMYFCASSDDPPGSPLHFGNGTRLTVT.

The V gene is TRBV6-5, the J gene TRBJ2-3; no reliable D call. Per the germline V gene, CDR1 is MNHEY and CDR2 is SVGAGI. CDR3 length equals 14 residues. Trimming took off 2 bases at V and 1 base at J, with 7 bases between the two ends. The CDR3 coding sequence is TGTGCCAGCAGTTACGCGACTGGCACAGATACGCAGTATTTT. Residues: CASSYATGTDTQYF.

The gene calls are TRBV29-1 and TRBJ2-5; D remains ambiguous. This CDR3 is 11 amino acids long. Trimming pared 3 bases from V and 5 bases from J, leaving 7 bases between. Germline CDR1 reads SQVTM; CDR2 reads ANQGSEA. This CDR3 reads CSVEVVETQYF. The CDR3, as DNA: TGCAGCGTTGAGGTAGTGGAGACCCAGTACTTC.

V usage is TRBV7-6 and J usage is TRBJ1-5; no clear D. CDR1 is SGHVS, CDR2 FNYEAQ, per germline. The CDR3 has 14 residues. Trimming cost V 0 bases and J 7 bases, with 10 bases left between them. The CDR3, as DNA: TGTGCCAGCAGCTTAGCGCTTTCGGGGCAGCCCCAGCATTTT. Translation: CASSLALSGQPQHF. Filled out from reference TRBV7-6 and TRBJ1-5, the complete variable domain reads GAGVSQSPRYKVTKRGQDVALRCDPISGHVSLYWYRQALGQGPEFLTYFNYEAQQDKSGLPNDRFSAERPEGSISTLTIQRTEQRDSAMYRCASSLALSGQPQHFGDGTRLSIL.

The chain employs TRBV18 and TRBJ1-1; D is undetermined. V gave up 2 bases and J gave up 1 base, with 11 bases separating them. From germline, CDR1 is KGHSH and CDR2 LQKENI. CDR3 length: 15 amino acids. The CDR3 spells CASSPILVRNTEAFF. CDR3 coding DNA: TGTGCCAGCTCACCAATACTGGTACGGAACACTGAAGCTTTCTTT. Combining the CDR3 with reference TRBV18 and TRBJ1-1 gives the whole variable domain NAGVMQNPRHLVRRRGQEARLRCSPMKGHSHVYWYRQLPEEGLKFMVYLQKENIIDESGMPKERFSAEFPKEGPSILRIQQVVRGDSAAYFCASSPILVRNTEAFFGQGTRLTVV.

For the CDR3, the DNA is TGCAGCGCAGGACTAGCGAGTAACACCGGGGAGCTGTTTTTT. This sequence encodes CSAGLASNTGELFF. The V and J genes are TRBV29-1 and TRBJ2-2; TRBD2 matches 9 bases. J gave up 2 bases and V 7 bases, and 5 bases lay outside the gene matches. CDR1 SQVTM and CDR2 ANQGSEA come from the germline V gene. CDR3 size: 14 residues.

This clone was found a few times. The chain is built from TRBV2 and TRBJ2-2, with 7 nucleotides matching TRBD1. J was trimmed by 0 bases and V by 6 bases; bases with no gene match: 4. CDR1 SNHLY and CDR2 FYNNEI come from the germline V gene. This CDR3 spans 15 amino acids. For the CDR3, the DNA is TGTGCCAGCAGCGCTCAGGGGGCGAACACCGGGGAGCTGTTTTTT. Translated, it gives CASSAQGANTGELFF.

The rearrangement uses TRBV5-4 and TRBJ2-7; 9 nucleotides match TRBD2. The CDR3 runs to 13 residues. The germline V gene encodes CDR1 SGHNT and CDR2 YYREEE (reference sequence). V lost 7 bases and J lost 2; bases outside the gene matches: 4. CDR3: CASASGATYEQYF. In nucleotides, the CDR3 is TGTGCCAGCGCTAGCGGGGCCACCTACGAGCAGTACTTC.

In its sample, this clone was seen many times. This sequence joins TRBV6-5 and TRBJ2-7, with D possibly being TRBD2 (6 bases). Germline lookup yields CDR1 MNHEY and CDR2 SVGAGI. The CDR3 runs 14 residues. With 4 bases removed from V and 0 bases from J, the gap between germline ends came to 10 bases. This chain's CDR3 is CASSFGGSSYEQYF. The CDR3 bases are TGTGCCAGCAGTTTCGGGGGTAGCTCCTACGAGCAGTACTTC.

This chain joins TRBV5-4 and TRBJ1-1; no reliable D call. The CDR3 sequence is 12 residues long. CDR1 SGHNT and CDR2 YYREEE come from the germline V gene (reference sequence). V dropped 2 bases and J dropped 4 bases, with 6 bases sitting between them. The CDR3 DNA is TGTGCCAGCAGCTTCGGCGGCACTGAAGCTTTCTTT. Its protein is CASSFGGTEAFF. The whole variable domain, remainder taken from reference TRBV5-4 and TRBJ1-1, is ETGVTQSPTHLIKTRGQQVTLRCSSQSGHNTVSWYQQALGQGPQFIFQYYREEENGRGNFPPRFSGLQFPNYSSELNVNALELDDSALYLCASSFGGTEAFFGQGTRLTVV.

A few counts support this clone. CDR3 sequence reads: CASSSDYASYEQYF. CDR3 DNA: TGTGCCAGCAGCTCGGACTACGCCTCCTACGAGCAGTACTTC. The chain carries TRBV7-2 and TRBJ2-7; TRBD2 might be the D (6 bases). Germline V lookup: CDR1 SGHTA, CDR2 FQGNSA. V was trimmed by 4 bases and J by 0 bases, leaving 10 bases between them. The CDR3 covers 14 residues.

The chain uses TRBV2 and TRBJ2-7; the match to TRBD2 covers 11 bases. Germline CDR1 SNHLY, CDR2 FYNNEI. The V gene end was trimmed by 6 bases and the J gene end by 2 bases; junction bases not matched to a gene: 9. This CDR3 contains 16 residues. The CDR3 nucleotides are TGTGCCAGCAGCGAAACGACTAGCGGGGAGCCCTACGAGCAGTACTTC. This codes for CASSETTSGEPYEQYF.